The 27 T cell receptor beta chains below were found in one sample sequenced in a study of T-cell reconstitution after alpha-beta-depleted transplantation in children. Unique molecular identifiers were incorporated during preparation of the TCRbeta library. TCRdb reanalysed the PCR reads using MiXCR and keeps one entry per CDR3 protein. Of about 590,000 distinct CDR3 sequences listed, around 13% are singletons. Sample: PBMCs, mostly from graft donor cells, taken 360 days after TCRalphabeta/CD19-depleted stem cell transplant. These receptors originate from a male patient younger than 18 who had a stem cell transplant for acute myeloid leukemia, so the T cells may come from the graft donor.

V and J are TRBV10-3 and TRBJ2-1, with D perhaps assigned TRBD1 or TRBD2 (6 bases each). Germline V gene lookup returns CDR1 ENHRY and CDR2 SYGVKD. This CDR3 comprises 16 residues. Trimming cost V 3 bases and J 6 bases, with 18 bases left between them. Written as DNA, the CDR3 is TGTGCCATCAGTGACCCCCGGGGGCAAGGGAGCAATGAGCAGTTCTTC. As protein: CAISDPRGQGSNEQFF.

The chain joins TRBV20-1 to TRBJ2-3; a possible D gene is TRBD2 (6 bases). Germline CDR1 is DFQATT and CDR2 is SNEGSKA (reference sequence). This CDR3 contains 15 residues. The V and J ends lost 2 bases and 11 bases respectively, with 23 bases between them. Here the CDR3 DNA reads TGCAGTGCTAGAACCGGTGGGCTAGCGATGCGAGAGCAGTATTTT. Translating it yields CSARTGGLAMREQYF.

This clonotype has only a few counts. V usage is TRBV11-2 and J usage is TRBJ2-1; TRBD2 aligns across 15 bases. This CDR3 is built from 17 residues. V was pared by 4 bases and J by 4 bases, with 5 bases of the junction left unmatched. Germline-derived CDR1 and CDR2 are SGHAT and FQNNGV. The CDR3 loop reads CASSSGLAGGVYNEQFF. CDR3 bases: TGTGCCAGCAGCTCCGGACTAGCGGGAGGGGTATACAATGAGCAGTTCTTC.

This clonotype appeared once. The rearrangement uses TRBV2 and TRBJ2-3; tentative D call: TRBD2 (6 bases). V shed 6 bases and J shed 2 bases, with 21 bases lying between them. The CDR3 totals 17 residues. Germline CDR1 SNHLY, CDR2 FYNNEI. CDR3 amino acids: CASRMGGSGGNTDTQYF. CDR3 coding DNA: TGTGCCAGCAGAATGGGGGGTAGCGGAGGAAACACAGATACGCAGTATTTT.

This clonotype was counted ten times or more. The DNA of the CDR3 is TGTGCCAGCAGCCAAGAGTGGGGGAGCTCCTACAATGAGCAGTTCTTC. It translates to CASSQEWGSSYNEQFF. This chain connects TRBV14 to TRBJ2-1; D is possibly TRBD1 or TRBD2 (5 bases each). The CDR3 has 16 residues. Trimming removed 0 bases at V and 0 bases at J, with 9 bases between. Germline V gene sequence: CDR1 SGHDN, CDR2 FVKESK.

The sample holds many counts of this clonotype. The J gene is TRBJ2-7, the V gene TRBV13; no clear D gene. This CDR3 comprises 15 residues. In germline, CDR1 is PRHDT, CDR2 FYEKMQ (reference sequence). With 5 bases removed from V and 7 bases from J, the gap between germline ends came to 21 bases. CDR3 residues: CASSSAPRGRLEQYF. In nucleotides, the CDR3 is TGTGCCAGCAGCAGTGCCCCTAGAGGCCGTTTGGAGCAGTACTTC.

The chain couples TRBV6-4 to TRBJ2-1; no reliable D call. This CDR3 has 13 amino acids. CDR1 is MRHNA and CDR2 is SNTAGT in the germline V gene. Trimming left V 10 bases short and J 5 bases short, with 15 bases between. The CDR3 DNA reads TGTGCCACCCGTGCAGACACCCACAATGAGCAGTTCTTC. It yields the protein CATRADTHNEQFF.

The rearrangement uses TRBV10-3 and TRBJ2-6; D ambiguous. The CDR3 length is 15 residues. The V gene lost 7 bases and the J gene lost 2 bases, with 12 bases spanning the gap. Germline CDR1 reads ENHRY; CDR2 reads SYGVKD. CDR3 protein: CAINKGTAGANVLTF. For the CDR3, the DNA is TGTGCCATCAACAAGGGTACGGCTGGGGCCAACGTCCTGACTTTC.

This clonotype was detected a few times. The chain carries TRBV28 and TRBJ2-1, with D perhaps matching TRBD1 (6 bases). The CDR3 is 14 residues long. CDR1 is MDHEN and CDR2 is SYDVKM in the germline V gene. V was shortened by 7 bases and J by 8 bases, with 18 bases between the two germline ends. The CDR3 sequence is CASNVQGRRDEQFF. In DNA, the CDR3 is TGTGCCAGCAATGTCCAGGGGCGAAGGGATGAGCAGTTCTTC.

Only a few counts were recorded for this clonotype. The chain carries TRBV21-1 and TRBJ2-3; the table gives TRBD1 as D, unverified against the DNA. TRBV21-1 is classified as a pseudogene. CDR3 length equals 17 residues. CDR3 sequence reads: CASSKAGQPTATDTQYF. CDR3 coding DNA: TGTGCCAGCAGCAAAGCGGGGCAGCCCACCGCCACAGATACGCAGTATTTT.

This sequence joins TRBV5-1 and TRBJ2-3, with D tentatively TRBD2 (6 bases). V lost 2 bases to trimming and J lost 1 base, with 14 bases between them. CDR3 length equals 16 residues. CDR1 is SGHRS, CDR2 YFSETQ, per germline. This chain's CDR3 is CASSFTGEGGTDTQYF. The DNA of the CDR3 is TGCGCCAGCAGCTTTACGGGAGAAGGGGGCACAGATACGCAGTATTTT.

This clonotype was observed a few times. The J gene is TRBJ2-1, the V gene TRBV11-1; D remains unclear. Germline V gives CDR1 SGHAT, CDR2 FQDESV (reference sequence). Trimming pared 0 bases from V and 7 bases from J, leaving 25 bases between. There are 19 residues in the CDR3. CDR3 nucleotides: TGTGCCAGCAGCTTAGCGCCAGCAGTGCCGTCACGTGTCCGTAATGAGCAGTTCTTC. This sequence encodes CASSLAPAVPSRVRNEQFF.

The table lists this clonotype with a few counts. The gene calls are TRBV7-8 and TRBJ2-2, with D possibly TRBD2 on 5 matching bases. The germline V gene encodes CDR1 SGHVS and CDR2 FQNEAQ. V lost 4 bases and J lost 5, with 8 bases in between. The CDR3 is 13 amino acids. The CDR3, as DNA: TGTGCCAGCAGCTCTAGGGAGACCGGGGAGCTGTTTTTT. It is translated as CASSSRETGELFF.

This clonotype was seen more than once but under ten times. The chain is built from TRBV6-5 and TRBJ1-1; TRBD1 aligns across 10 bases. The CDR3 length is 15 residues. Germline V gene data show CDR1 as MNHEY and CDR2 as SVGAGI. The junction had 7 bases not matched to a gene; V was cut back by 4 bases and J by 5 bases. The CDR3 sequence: CASSSPRTGGTEAFF. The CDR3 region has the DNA TGTGCCAGCAGTTCCCCCAGGACAGGGGGTACTGAAGCTTTCTTT.

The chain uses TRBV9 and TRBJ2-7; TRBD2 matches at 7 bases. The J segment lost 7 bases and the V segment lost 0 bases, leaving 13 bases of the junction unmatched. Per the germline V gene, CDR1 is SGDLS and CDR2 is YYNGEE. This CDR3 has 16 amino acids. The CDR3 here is CASSVEGLAGAKEQYF. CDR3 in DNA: TGTGCCAGCAGCGTAGAGGGGCTTGCGGGAGCAAAGGAGCAGTACTTC.

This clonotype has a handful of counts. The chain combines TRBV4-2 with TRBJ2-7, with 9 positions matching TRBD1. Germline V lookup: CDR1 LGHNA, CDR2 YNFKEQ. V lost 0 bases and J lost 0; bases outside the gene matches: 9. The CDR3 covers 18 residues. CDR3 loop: CASSQDLGQGFLSYEQYF. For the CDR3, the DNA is TGTGCCAGCAGCCAAGATTTAGGACAGGGGTTCCTCTCCTACGAGCAGTACTTC.

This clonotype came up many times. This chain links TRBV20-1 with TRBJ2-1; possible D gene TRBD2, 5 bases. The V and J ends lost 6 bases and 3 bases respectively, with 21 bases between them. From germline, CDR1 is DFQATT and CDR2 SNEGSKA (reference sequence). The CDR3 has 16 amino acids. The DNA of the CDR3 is TGCAGTGCCCCCCTCCCGGAGCGGCCTTTCTACAATGAGCAGTTCTTC. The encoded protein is CSAPLPERPFYNEQFF.

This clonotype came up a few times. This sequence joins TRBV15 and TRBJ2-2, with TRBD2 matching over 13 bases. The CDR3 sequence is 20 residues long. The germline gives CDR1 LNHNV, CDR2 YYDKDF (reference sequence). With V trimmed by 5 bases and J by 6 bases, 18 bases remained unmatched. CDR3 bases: TGTGCCACCAGCCGCGGACTAGCGGGAGAACTATCTCGGGCGGCCGGGGAGCTGTTTTTT. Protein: CATSRGLAGELSRAAGELFF.

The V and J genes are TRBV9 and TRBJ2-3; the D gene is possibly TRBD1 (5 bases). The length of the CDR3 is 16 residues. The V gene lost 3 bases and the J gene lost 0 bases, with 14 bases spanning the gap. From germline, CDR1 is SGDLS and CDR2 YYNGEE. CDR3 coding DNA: TGTGCCAGCAGCGCGCAACCTAGGGGAAGCACAGATACGCAGTATTTT. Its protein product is CASSAQPRGSTDTQYF.

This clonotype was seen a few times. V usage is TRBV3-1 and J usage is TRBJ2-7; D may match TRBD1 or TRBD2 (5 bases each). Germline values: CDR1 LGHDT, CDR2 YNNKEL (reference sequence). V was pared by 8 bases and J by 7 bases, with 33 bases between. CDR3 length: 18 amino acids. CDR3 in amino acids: CASGKTRGRIPHLGEQYF. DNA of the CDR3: TGTGCCAGCGGAAAGACGAGGGGACGCATCCCCCATCTGGGTGAGCAGTACTTC.

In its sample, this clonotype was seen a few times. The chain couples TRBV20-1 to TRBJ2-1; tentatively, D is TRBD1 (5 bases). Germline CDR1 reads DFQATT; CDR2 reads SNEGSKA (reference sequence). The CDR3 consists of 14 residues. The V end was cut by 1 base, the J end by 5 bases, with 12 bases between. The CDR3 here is CSARGQIPNNEQFF. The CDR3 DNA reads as TGCAGTGCTAGAGGACAGATTCCCAACAATGAGCAGTTCTTC.

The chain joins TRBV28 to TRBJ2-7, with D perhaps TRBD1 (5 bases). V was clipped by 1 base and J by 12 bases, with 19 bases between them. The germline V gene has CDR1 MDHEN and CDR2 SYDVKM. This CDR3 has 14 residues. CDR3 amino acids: CASSLSNTGGKPYF. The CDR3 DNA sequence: TGTGCCAGCAGTTTATCCAACACAGGCGGTAAGCCGTACTTC.

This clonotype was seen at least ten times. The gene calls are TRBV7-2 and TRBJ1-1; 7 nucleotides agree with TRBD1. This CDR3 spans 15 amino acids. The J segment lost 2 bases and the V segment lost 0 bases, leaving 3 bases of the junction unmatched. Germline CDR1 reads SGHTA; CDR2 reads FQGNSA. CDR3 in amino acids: CASSLATGRNTEAFF. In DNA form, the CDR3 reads TGTGCCAGCAGCTTAGCGACAGGGAGAAACACTGAAGCTTTCTTT. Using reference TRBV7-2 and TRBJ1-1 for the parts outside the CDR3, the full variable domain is GAGVSQSPSNKVTEKGKDVELRCDPISGHTALYWYRQSLGQGLEFLIYFQGNSAPDKSGLPSDRFSAERTGGSVSTLTIQRTQQEDSAVYLCASSLATGRNTEAFFGQGTRLTVV.

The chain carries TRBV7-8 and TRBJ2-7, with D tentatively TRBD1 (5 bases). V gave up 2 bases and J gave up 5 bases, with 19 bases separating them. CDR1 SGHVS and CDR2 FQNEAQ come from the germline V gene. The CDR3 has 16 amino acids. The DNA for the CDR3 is TGTGCCAGCAGCTTATGGTTCCGGCAGGGCGTCCACGAGCAGTACTTC. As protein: CASSLWFRQGVHEQYF.

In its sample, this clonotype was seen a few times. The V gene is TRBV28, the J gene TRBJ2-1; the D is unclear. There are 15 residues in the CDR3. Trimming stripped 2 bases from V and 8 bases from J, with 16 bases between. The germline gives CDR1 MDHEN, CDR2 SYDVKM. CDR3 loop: CASSLNVARPHEQFF. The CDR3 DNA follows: TGTGCCAGCAGTTTAAATGTAGCCCGGCCGCATGAGCAGTTCTTC.

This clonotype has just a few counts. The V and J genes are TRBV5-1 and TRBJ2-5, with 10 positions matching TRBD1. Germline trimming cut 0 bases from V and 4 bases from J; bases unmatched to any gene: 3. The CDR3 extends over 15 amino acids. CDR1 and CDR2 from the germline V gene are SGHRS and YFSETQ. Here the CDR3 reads CASSLGTGGSETQYF. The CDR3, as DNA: TGCGCCAGCAGCTTGGGGACAGGGGGATCAGAGACCCAGTACTTC.

Written as DNA, the CDR3 is TGTGCCAGCAGCTTAGGAGTGGCAGCGGGAGGCGGGACCGGGGAGCTGTTTTTT. This sequence encodes CASSLGVAAGGGTGELFF. The chain couples TRBV7-6 to TRBJ2-2; the match to TRBD2 covers 9 bases. The junction had 11 bases not matched to a gene; V was cut back by 1 base and J by 5 bases. Germline loops: CDR1 SGHVS, CDR2 FNYEAQ. CDR3 length equals 18 residues.